This is a list of T cell receptor beta chains from one sample in a study of shared clonotypes between healthy human individuals. TCRdb's table, derived via immunoSEQ multiplex PCR, lists solely in-frame clones and lacks some. The sample records over a million clones, approximately 70% being singletons. Input material: memory CD4+ T cells sorted from blood. These receptors all come from a man aged 18 to 29 in good health. Each CDR3 is given with its conserved first and last residue. A D gene is named only where the DNA matches it firmly. Expanded clones get a size class; other rows say once, few or many, or leave the size out.

TRBJ2-1,TRBV19,-,TRBD2,CATKRGGGLNNEQFF,TGTGCCACCAAACGCGGGGGGGGGCTGAACAATGAGCAGTTCTTC
TRBJ2-1,TRBV9,-,-,CASSVVGGIDNEQFF,TGTGCCAGCAGCGTCGTTGGGGGTATCGACAATGAGCAGTTCTTC
TRBJ1-2,TRBV27,-,-,CASRSTVNRRDYGYTF,TGTGCCAGCCGCTCGACAGTCAACCGGAGGGACTATGGCTACACCTTC
TRBJ2-5,TRBV5-6,-,-,CASSLKFGSQRETQYF,TGTGCCAGCAGCTTGAAGTTCGGCAGTCAGCGGGAGACCCAGTACTTC
TRBJ2-2,TRBV11-2,once,-,CASSPRDGFTGELFF,TGTGCCAGCAGCCCACGGGACGGATTCACCGGGGAGCTGTTTTTT
TRBJ2-3,TRBV9,few,TRBD1,CASGTGGTDTQYF,TGTGCCAGCGGGACAGGGGGCACAGATACGCAGTATTTT
TRBJ2-5,TRBV2,-,TRBD1,CASRQGVGKETQYF,TGTGCCAGCAGACAGGGGGTGGGAAAAGAGACCCAGTACTTC
TRBJ1-4,TRBV4-3,few,-,CASSQGTGEATNEKLFF,TGCGCCAGCAGCCAAGGGACGGGGGAAGCAACTAATGAAAAACTGTTTTTT
TRBJ2-2,TRBV5-1,few,TRBD2,CASSSGSGGPNTGELFF,TGCGCCAGCAGCTCAGGTAGCGGGGGACCGAACACCGGGGAGCTGTTTTTT
TRBJ1-6,TRBV6-6,-,TRBD1,CASSWTGWNSPLHF,TGTGCCAGCAGCTGGACAGGGTGGAATTCACCCCTCCACTTT
TRBJ2-5,TRBV7-2,-,-,CASSLEQTQYF,TGTGCCAGCAGCTTAGAGCAGACCCAGTACTTC
TRBJ1-1,TRBV2,-,-,CARTTGSSMNTEAFF,TGTGCCAGGACTACCGGCAGCTCTATGAACACTGAAGCTTTCTTT
TRBJ1-5,TRBV18,few,-,CASSPSGRTVNQPQHF,TGTGCCAGCTCACCTTCGGGACGGACGGTCAATCAGCCCCAGCATTTT
TRBJ1-3,TRBV11-2,once,-,CASSLAGSVGAGNTIYF,TGTGCCAGCAGCCTAGCGGGATCGGTAGGGGCTGGAAACACCATATATTTT
TRBJ2-2,TRBV18,-,-,CASSPRGGSITGELFF,TGTGCCAGCTCACCCAGAGGAGGGAGCATCACCGGGGAGCTGTTTTTT
TRBJ2-3,TRBV5-1,-,-,CASSLGRSYQQSTDTQYF,TGCGCCAGCAGCTTGGGTCGCAGCTATCAACAGAGCACAGATACGCAGTATTTT
TRBJ1-2,TRBV28,few,-,CASTLNRELYGYTF,TGTGCCAGCACCTTAAACAGGGAACTCTATGGCTACACCTTC
TRBJ2-2,TRBV6-1,-,-,CASSPRFAGELFF,TGTGCCAGCAGTCCCAGATTCGCCGGGGAGCTGTTTTTT
TRBJ2-7,TRBV15,-,-,CATSRLGTGEGQYF,TGTGCCACCAGCAGGTTGGGCACAGGGGAGGGGCAGTACTTC
TRBJ1-6,TRBV27,few,-,CASSLGPKISPLHF,TGTGCCAGCAGTTTGGGACCGAAAATTTCACCCCTCCACTTT